This TCR beta chain came from a study of blood T cell repertoires in COVID-19 (TCRdb year 2020). Some background on the complete study: Samples covering the acute and convalescent phases of COVID-19 were provided by collaborators in the United States, Italy and Spain. Deeply sampled blood TCRbeta repertoires from subjects exposed to, actively infected with, or recovered from COVID-19 were included in the dataset. Nearly every sample came with metadata listing a de-identified subject ID, COVID-19 status, age in years and sex. Where HLA class I and class II types were available, the types were taken from metadata supplied by the sample provider, not from assay-based typing. The samples were drawn from two sources: the first 160 participants of the ongoing ImmuneRACE study, and fewer than 1,500 subjects contributed by 6 global collaborators. A freely available public database, intended as a resource for researchers studying the immune response to SARS-CoV-2, is where the repertoires were released. The material from the prospective study consisted of cDNA or gDNA derived from T cells, B-cell-depleted T cells, or PBMCs.

For this clone: The clone's antigen remains unknown. Nothing much larger sits one base from this clone, and base qualities are not available.

TCRbeta CDR3 regions were amplified from genomic DNA by means of the immunoSEQ Assay, a bias-controlled multiplex PCR. On the authors' methods: The number of nucleated cells in each sample was estimated by amplification of reference gene primers within the assay. Sequence reads were collapsed and filtered to measure the absolute abundance of every unique TCRbeta CDR3 rearrangement. For each sample, productive Simpson clonality was calculated by taking the square root of Simpson's diversity index across productive rearrangements. Sourced from immuneACCESS, this table was stored by TCRdb with only in-frame sequences that have V and J called. A share of the clones is absent; for the studies checked, an unresolved V gene accounts for under half, and the remainder has no known explanation. V and J calls plus clone size are reproduced from that table; the DNA served to infer D and trimming. The sample table holds more than 70,000 clones, of which about 88% were seen once. The ten largest clones represent roughly a sixth of the sample.

The paper's findings and limits, for the study overall: How much clinical and demographic metadata was included differed by source and by participant, and the metadata was provided uncurated.

CDR1 and CDR2, per the germline V gene, are SGHTA and FQGTGA. Compared with germline, V lacks 5 bases and J lacks 9 bases; bases without a gene match: 7. The CDR3, cysteine through phenylalanine, is 15 amino acids long. Just the 45-base CDR3 DNA is kept, in frame starting at base 1. Collaborating institutions collected whole blood in K2EDTA tubes following their own protocols. For TCRbeta analysis, collaborator samples were shipped as frozen whole blood, as isolated PBMCs, or as DNA extracted from either sample type. This sequence was found in a woman at least 80 years old with acute or convalescent COVID-19. This chain joins TRBV7-3 to TRBJ1-6, with 10 middle bases fitting TRBD1. Source material: peripheral blood. The sequenced DNA: TGTGCCAGCAGCCGCGGACAGGGGGTGGGTTCACCCCTCCACTTT. It translates as CASSRGQGVGSPLHF. Reference TRBV7-3 and TRBJ1-6 proteins supply the regions before and after the CDR3; the full variable domain is: GAGVSQTPSNKVTEKGKYVELRCDPISGHTALYWYRQSLGQGPEFLIYFQGTGAADDSGLPNDRFFAVRPEGSVSTLKIQRTERGDSAVYLCASSRGQGVGSPLHFGNGTRLTVT.